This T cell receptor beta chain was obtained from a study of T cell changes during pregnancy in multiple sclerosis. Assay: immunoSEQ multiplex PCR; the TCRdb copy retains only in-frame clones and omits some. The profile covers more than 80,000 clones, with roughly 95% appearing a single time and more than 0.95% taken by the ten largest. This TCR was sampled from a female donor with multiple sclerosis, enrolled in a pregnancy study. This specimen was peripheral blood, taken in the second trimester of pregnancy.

The CDR3 region is CASSSWDRKDTGELFF. The CDR3 DNA reads TGTGCCAGCAGTTCGTGGGACAGAAAAGACACCGGGGAGCTGTTTTTT. The rearrangement uses TRBV28 and TRBJ2-2; 7 bases are shared with TRBD1. The junction had 8 bases not matched to a gene; V was cut back by 4 bases and J by 3 bases. The CDR3 extends over 16 amino acids. Looked up from germline, CDR1 is MDHEN and CDR2 is SYDVKM.